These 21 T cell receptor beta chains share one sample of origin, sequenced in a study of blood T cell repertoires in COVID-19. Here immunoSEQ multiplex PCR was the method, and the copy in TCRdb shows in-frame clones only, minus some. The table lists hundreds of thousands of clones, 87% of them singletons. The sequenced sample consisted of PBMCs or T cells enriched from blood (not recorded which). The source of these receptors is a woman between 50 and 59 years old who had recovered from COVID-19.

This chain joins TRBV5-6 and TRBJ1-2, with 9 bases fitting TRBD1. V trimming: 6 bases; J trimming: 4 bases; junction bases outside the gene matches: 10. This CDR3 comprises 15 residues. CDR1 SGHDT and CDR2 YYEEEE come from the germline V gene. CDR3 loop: CASKGTGSFGYGYTF. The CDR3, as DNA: TGTGCCAGCAAGGGGACAGGGTCCTTCGGCTATGGCTACACCTTC.

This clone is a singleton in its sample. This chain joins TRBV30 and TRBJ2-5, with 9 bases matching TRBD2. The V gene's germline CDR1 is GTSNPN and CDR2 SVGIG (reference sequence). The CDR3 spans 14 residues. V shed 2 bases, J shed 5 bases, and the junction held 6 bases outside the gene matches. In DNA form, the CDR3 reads TGTGCCTGGAGTTTGCGGGGGGGCCGCGAGACCCAGTACTTC. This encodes CAWSLRGGRETQYF.

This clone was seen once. In DNA, the CDR3 is TGTGCCAGCGGCCCCGGGACAAAAAATTCACCCCTCCACTTT. Translation: CASGPGTKNSPLHF. This sequence joins TRBV6-2 or TRBV6-3 and TRBJ1-6; TRBD1 is a possible D gene (6 bases). The CDR3 length is 14 residues. Germline CDR1 is MNHEY and CDR2 is SVGEGT. The ends were cut back, 8 bases at V and 7 bases at J, with 15 bases in the middle.

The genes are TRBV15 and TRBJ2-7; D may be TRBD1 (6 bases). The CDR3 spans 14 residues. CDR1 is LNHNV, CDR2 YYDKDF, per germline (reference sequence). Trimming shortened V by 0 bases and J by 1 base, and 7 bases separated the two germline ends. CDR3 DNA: TGTGCCACCAGCAGAGACAGGGGATCCTACGAGCAGTACTTC. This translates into CATSRDRGSYEQYF.

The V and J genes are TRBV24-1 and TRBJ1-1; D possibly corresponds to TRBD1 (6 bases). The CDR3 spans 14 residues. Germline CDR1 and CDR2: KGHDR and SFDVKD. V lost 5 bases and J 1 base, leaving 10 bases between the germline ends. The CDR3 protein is CATSGGGGNTEAFF. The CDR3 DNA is TGTGCCACCAGTGGGGGGGGCGGGAACACTGAAGCTTTCTTT.

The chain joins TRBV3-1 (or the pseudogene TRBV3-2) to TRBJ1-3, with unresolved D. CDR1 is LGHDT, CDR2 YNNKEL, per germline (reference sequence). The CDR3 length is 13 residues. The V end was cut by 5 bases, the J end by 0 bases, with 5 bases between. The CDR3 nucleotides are TGTGCCAGCAGCACGGGCTCTGGAAACACCATATATTTT. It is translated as CASSTGSGNTIYF.

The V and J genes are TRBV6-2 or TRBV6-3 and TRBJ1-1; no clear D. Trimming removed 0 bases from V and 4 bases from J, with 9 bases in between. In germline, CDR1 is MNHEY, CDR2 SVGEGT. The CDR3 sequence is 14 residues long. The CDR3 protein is CASSYSKRGTEAFF. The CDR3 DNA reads TGTGCCAGCAGTTACTCGAAGCGGGGCACTGAAGCTTTCTTT.

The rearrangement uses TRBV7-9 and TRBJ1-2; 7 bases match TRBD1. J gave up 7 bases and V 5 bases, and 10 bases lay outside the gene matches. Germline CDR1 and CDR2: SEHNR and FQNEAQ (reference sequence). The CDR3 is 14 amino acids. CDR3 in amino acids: CASSQNRGGSGYTF. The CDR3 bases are TGTGCCAGCAGCCAGAACAGGGGAGGCAGTGGCTACACCTTC.

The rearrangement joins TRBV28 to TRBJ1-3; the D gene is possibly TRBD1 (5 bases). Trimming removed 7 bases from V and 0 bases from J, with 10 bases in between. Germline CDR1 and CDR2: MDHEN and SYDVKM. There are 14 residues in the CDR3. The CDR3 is CASIRQTSGNTIYF. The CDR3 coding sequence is TGTGCCAGCATCAGACAGACCTCTGGAAACACCATATATTTT.

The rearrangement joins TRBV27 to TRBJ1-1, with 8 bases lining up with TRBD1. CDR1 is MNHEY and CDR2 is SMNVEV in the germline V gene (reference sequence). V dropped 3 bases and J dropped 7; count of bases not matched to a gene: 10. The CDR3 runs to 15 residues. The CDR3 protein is CASSFLGQGYDEAFF. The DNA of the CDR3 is TGTGCCAGCAGTTTCCTCGGACAGGGATATGATGAAGCTTTCTTT.

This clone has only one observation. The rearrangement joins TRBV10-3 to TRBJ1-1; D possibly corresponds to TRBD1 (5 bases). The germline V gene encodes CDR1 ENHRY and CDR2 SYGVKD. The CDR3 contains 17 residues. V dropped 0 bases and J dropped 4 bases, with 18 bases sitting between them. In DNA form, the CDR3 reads TGTGCCATCAGTGAGTCGAGGGGAGGTTTGTTTGGCACTGAAGCTTTCTTT. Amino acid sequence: CAISESRGGLFGTEAFF.

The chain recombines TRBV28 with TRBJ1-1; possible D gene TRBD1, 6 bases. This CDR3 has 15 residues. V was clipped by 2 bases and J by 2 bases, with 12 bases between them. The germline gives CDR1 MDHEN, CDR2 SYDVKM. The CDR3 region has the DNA TGTGCCAGCAGTTTAGGGGGCAGGGTCAACACTGAAGCTTTCTTT. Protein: CASSLGGRVNTEAFF.

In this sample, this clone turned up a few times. CDR3 sequence: CASSSDSLQPQHF. The CDR3 DNA reads TGTGCCAGCAGCTCCGACAGTTTGCAGCCCCAGCATTTT. The chain links TRBV6-4 to TRBJ1-5; tentative D call: TRBD1 (5 bases). The V gene lost 6 bases and the J gene lost 7 bases, with 13 bases spanning the gap. Germline values: CDR1 MRHNA, CDR2 SNTAGT. The CDR3 runs to 13 residues.

In DNA form, the CDR3 reads TGTGCCAGCAGCTTCTTTGGGACAGGGGCTCCATCCTACGAGCAGTACTTC. It is translated as CASSFFGTGAPSYEQYF. V and J are TRBV5-5 and TRBJ2-7; TRBD1 matches at 10 bases. V lost 2 bases to trimming and J lost 1 base; unmatched junction nucleotides: 9. This CDR3 is built from 17 residues. Germline V gene data show CDR1 as SGHKS and CDR2 as YYEKEE (reference sequence).

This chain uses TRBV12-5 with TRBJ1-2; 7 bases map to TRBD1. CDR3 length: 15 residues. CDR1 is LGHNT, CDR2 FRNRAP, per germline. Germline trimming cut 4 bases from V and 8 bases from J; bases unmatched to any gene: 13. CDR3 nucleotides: TGTGCTAGTGGTTCAGTCCCGACAGGGTGGATCGGCTACACCTTC. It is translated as CASGSVPTGWIGYTF.

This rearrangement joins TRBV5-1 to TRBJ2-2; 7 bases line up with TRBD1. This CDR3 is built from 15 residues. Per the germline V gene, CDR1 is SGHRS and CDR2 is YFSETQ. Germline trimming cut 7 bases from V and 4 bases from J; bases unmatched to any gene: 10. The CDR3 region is CASSGQDRSTGELFF. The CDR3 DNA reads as TGCGCCAGCTCCGGACAGGATCGATCCACCGGGGAGCTGTTTTTT.

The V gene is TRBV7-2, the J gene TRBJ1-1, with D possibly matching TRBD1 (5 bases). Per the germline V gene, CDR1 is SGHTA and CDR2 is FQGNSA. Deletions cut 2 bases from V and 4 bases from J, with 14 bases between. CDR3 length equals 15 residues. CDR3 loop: CASSLQGVVGTEAFF. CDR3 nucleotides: TGTGCCAGCAGCTTACAAGGGGTGGTGGGCACTGAAGCTTTCTTT.

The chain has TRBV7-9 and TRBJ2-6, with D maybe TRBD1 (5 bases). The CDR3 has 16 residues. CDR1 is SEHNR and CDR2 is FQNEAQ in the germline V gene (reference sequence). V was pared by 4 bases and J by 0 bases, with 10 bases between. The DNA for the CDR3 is TGTGCCAGCAGCTCGACAGCGAACTCTGGGGCCAACGTCCTGACTTTC. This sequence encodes CASSSTANSGANVLTF.

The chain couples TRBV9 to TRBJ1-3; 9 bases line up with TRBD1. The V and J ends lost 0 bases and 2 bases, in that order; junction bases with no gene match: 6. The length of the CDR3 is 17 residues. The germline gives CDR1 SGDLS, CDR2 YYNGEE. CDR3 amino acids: CASSVGGQGNAGNTIYF. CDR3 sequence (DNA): TGTGCCAGCAGCGTAGGGGGACAGGGTAATGCTGGAAACACCATATATTTT.

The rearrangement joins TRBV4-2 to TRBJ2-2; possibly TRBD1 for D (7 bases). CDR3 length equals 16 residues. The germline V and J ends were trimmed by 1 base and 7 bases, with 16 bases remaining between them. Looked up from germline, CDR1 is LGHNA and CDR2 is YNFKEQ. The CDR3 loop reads CASSQGAGGYSGELFF. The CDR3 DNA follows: TGTGCCAGCAGCCAAGGTGCAGGGGGGTACAGCGGGGAGCTGTTTTTT.

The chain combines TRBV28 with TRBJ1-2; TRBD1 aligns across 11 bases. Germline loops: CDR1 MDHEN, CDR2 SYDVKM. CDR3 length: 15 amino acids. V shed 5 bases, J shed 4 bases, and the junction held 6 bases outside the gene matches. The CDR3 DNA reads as TGTGCCAGCAGTACGGACAGGGGGCTTGTCTATGGCTACACCTTC. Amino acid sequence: CASSTDRGLVYGYTF.